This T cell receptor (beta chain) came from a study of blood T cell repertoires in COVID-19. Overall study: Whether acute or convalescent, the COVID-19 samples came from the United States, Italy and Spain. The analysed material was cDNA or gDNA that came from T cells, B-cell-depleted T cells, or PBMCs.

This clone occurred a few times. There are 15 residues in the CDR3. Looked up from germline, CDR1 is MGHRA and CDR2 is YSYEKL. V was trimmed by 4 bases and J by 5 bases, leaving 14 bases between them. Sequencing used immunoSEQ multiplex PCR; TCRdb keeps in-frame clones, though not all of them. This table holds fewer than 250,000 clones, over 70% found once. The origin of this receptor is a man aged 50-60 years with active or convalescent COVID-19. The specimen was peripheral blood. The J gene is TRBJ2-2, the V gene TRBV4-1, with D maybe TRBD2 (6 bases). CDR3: CASSPWGERTGELFF. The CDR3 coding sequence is TGCGCCAGCAGCCCCTGGGGGGAGAGAACCGGGGAGCTGTTTTTT.